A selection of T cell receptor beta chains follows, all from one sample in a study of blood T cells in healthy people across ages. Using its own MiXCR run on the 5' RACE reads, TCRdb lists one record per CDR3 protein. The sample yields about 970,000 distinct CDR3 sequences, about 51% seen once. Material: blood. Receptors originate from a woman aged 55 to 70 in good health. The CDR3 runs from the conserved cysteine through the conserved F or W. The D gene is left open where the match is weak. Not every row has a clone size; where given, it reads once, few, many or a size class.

cdr3_nt: TGTGCCAGCAGGACCAGCACGTCGGACACAGATACGCAGTATTTT; cdr3_aa: CASRTSTSDTDTQYF; d_call: .; j_call: TRBJ2-3; v_call: TRBV7-2; clone_size: .
cdr3_nt: TGTGCCAGCGTCCCGGGACTCATGACTTCTGGGGCCAACGTCCTGACTTTC; cdr3_aa: CASVPGLMTSGANVLTF; d_call: .; j_call: TRBJ2-6; v_call: TRBV7-9; clone_size: .
cdr3_nt: TGTACCAGCAGCAAGGACAGCCTCTATGGCTACACCTTC; cdr3_aa: CTSSKDSLYGYTF; d_call: .; j_call: TRBJ1-2; v_call: TRBV7-9; clone_size: .
cdr3_nt: TGTGCCAGCAGCCAAGATTTGAGTCCCGAAAAACTGTTTTTT; cdr3_aa: CASSQDLSPEKLFF; d_call: .; j_call: TRBJ1-4; v_call: TRBV4-2; clone_size: .
cdr3_nt: TGTGCCAGCAGCCTAGCGTCAGGACTACGCTACGAGCAGTACTTC; cdr3_aa: CASSLASGLRYEQYF; d_call: .; j_call: TRBJ2-7; v_call: TRBV7-9; clone_size: few
cdr3_nt: TGTGCCAGCAGCCAATCCGGGACAGGGTATGTTGTTGATCAGCCCCAGCATTTT; cdr3_aa: CASSQSGTGYVVDQPQHF; d_call: TRBD1; j_call: TRBJ1-5; v_call: TRBV3-1; clone_size: .
cdr3_nt: TGCGCCAGCGGCCACATATCTCGGGCCGGGGAGCTGTTTTTT; cdr3_aa: CASGHISRAGELFF; d_call: .; j_call: TRBJ2-2; v_call: TRBV4-3; clone_size: .
cdr3_nt: TGTGCCAGCGCGCCACCGGGACTCGCCTACGAGCAGTACTTC; cdr3_aa: CASAPPGLAYEQYF; d_call: .; j_call: TRBJ2-7; v_call: TRBV7-9; clone_size: .
cdr3_nt: TGTGCCATCGGACTAGCGGGAGTCTCCAGCACAGATACGCAGTATTTT; cdr3_aa: CAIGLAGVSSTDTQYF; d_call: TRBD2; j_call: TRBJ2-3; v_call: TRBV10-3; clone_size: .
cdr3_nt: TGTGCCAGCAAAAAACTAGCGGGAGGCCCTAACTACGAGCAGTACTTC; cdr3_aa: CASKKLAGGPNYEQYF; d_call: TRBD2; j_call: TRBJ2-7; v_call: TRBV6-5; clone_size: few
cdr3_nt: TGTGCCAGCAGCGCCGCGACAGGGCATAATTCACCCCTCCACTTT; cdr3_aa: CASSAATGHNSPLHF; d_call: TRBD1; j_call: TRBJ1-6; v_call: TRBV7-8; clone_size: few
cdr3_nt: TGTGCCAGCAGTGAATATGGACGTTTTTCACTGTACTTC; cdr3_aa: CASSEYGRFSLYF; d_call: .; j_call: TRBJ2-7; v_call: TRBV25-1; clone_size: few
cdr3_nt: TGCGCCAGCAGCCAAGTAGCAGGGAACGAGCAGTACTTC; cdr3_aa: CASSQVAGNEQYF; d_call: .; j_call: TRBJ2-7; v_call: TRBV4-1; clone_size: .
cdr3_nt: TGTGCCAGCAGTCCGTTCGCAGATCACTACTATGGCTACACCTTC; cdr3_aa: CASSPFADHYYGYTF; d_call: .; j_call: TRBJ1-2; v_call: TRBV27; clone_size: few
cdr3_nt: TGCGCCAGCAGTCGCACCGGGACAGATTCCTTCGAGCAGTACTTC; cdr3_aa: CASSRTGTDSFEQYF; d_call: TRBD1; j_call: TRBJ2-7; v_call: TRBV5-1; clone_size: .
cdr3_nt: TGTGCCAGCAGCTCTTTACAAACAGGATCCTACGAGCAGTACTTC; cdr3_aa: CASSSLQTGSYEQYF; d_call: .; j_call: TRBJ2-7; v_call: TRBV7-9; clone_size: few
cdr3_nt: TGCAGCGTAGCCGGGACTAGCGGAATCACAGATACGCAGTATTTT; cdr3_aa: CSVAGTSGITDTQYF; d_call: TRBD2; j_call: TRBJ2-3; v_call: TRBV29-1; clone_size: .
cdr3_nt: TGCGCCAGCAAGGTGGCGACTAGCGGATACTACGAGCAGTACTTC; cdr3_aa: CASKVATSGYYEQYF; d_call: TRBD2; j_call: TRBJ2-7; v_call: TRBV4-1; clone_size: many
cdr3_nt: TGCAGTGCTAGAGATTGGGACAGGGCCGGCAATGAGCAGTTCTTC; cdr3_aa: CSARDWDRAGNEQFF; d_call: TRBD1; j_call: TRBJ2-1; v_call: TRBV20-1; clone_size: .
cdr3_nt: TGTGCCAGCTCACCGAAACAGGGCAGCACAGATACGCAGTATTTT; cdr3_aa: CASSPKQGSTDTQYF; d_call: .; j_call: TRBJ2-3; v_call: TRBV18; clone_size: .
cdr3_nt: TGTGCCACCCAAACCCGGTCTGGGGCCAACGTCCTGACTTTC; cdr3_aa: CATQTRSGANVLTF; d_call: .; j_call: TRBJ2-6; v_call: TRBV24-1; clone_size: .
cdr3_nt: TGTGCCAGCAGCCCTCCTAGCGGGAGACTTGTAGAGACCCAGTACTTC; cdr3_aa: CASSPPSGRLVETQYF; d_call: TRBD2; j_call: TRBJ2-5; v_call: TRBV7-2; clone_size: few
cdr3_nt: TGCAGCGTCCGATGGACACGTCAAGAGACCCAGTACTTC; cdr3_aa: CSVRWTRQETQYF; d_call: .; j_call: TRBJ2-5; v_call: TRBV29-1; clone_size: .
cdr3_nt: TGTGCCAGCAGCACCAGCGGGGGAGTAAATGAAAAACTGTTTTTT; cdr3_aa: CASSTSGGVNEKLFF; d_call: .; j_call: TRBJ1-4; v_call: TRBV9; clone_size: .
cdr3_nt: TGTGCCAGCAGCCAAGTAGCGGGAGGAGACGATGAGCAGTTCTTC; cdr3_aa: CASSQVAGGDDEQFF; d_call: TRBD2; j_call: TRBJ2-1; v_call: TRBV4-2; clone_size: .
cdr3_nt: TGTGCCAGCAGTTTAGATGGTAGCTATGGCTACACCTTC; cdr3_aa: CASSLDGSYGYTF; d_call: .; j_call: TRBJ1-2; v_call: TRBV12-3/TRBV12-4; clone_size: .
cdr3_nt: TGCAGTGCTAGTCCTACTACTGGGAGCAATGAGCAGTTCTTC; cdr3_aa: CSASPTTGSNEQFF; d_call: .; j_call: TRBJ2-1; v_call: TRBV20-1; clone_size: .
cdr3_nt: TGTGCCAGTAGAGGCGAGTCCCCCTCCTACGAGCAGTACTTC; cdr3_aa: CASRGESPSYEQYF; d_call: .; j_call: TRBJ2-7; v_call: TRBV12-3/TRBV12-4; clone_size: .
cdr3_nt: TGCGCCAGCAGCCCAGTAGGCCTAGCCCACGAGCAGTACTTC; cdr3_aa: CASSPVGLAHEQYF; d_call: .; j_call: TRBJ2-7; v_call: TRBV4-1; clone_size: .
cdr3_nt: TGTGCCAGCAGACGCCCCCTCGATACGTCCTCTGGGGCCAACGTCCTGACTTTC; cdr3_aa: CASRRPLDTSSGANVLTF; d_call: .; j_call: TRBJ2-6; v_call: TRBV27; clone_size: few
cdr3_nt: TGTGCCAGCAGTTTCGGGCTAGCGGGAGGGTTCTACAATGAGCAGTTCTTC; cdr3_aa: CASSFGLAGGFYNEQFF; d_call: TRBD2; j_call: TRBJ2-1; v_call: TRBV27; clone_size: .
cdr3_nt: TGCAGTGCTAGTGGGAGGACTAGCGGGAGACGATCCTACGAGCAGTACTTC; cdr3_aa: CSASGRTSGRRSYEQYF; d_call: TRBD2; j_call: TRBJ2-7; v_call: TRBV20-1; clone_size: .
cdr3_nt: TGTGCCACCCTCGCCGGGGGCGGACCCTTCGAGCAGTACTTC; cdr3_aa: CATLAGGGPFEQYF; d_call: .; j_call: TRBJ2-7; v_call: TRBV6-2/TRBV6-3; clone_size: .
cdr3_nt: TGTGCCAGCAGTTTTCGTCGGGTCGAGCATACGCAGTATTTT; cdr3_aa: CASSFRRVEHTQYF; d_call: .; j_call: TRBJ2-3; v_call: TRBV12-3/TRBV12-4; clone_size: few
cdr3_nt: TGTGCCAGCAGCTTACACGGGGGAGGGACCGATACGCAGTATTTT; cdr3_aa: CASSLHGGGTDTQYF; d_call: TRBD2; j_call: TRBJ2-3; v_call: TRBV13; clone_size: .
cdr3_nt: TGCGCCAGCAGCAAGGGACTAGCGGGATCCGAGCAGTACTTC; cdr3_aa: CASSKGLAGSEQYF; d_call: TRBD2; j_call: TRBJ2-7; v_call: TRBV5-1; clone_size: few